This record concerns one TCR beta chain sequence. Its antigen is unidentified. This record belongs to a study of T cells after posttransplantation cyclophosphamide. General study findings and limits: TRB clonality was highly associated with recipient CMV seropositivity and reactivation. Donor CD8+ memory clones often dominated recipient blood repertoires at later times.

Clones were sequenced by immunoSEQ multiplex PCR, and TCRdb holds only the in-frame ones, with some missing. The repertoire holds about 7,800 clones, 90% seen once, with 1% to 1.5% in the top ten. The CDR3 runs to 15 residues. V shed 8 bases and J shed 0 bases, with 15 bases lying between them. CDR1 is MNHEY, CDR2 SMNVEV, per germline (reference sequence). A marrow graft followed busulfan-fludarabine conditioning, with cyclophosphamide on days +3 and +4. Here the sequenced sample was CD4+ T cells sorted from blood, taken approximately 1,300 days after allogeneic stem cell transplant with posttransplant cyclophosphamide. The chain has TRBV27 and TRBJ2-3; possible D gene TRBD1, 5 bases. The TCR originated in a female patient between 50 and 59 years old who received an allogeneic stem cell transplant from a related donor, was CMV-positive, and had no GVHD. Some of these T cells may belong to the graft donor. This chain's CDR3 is CASSPRRASTDTQYF. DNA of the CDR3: TGTGCCAGCTCCCCTCGCAGGGCTAGCACAGATACGCAGTATTTT.